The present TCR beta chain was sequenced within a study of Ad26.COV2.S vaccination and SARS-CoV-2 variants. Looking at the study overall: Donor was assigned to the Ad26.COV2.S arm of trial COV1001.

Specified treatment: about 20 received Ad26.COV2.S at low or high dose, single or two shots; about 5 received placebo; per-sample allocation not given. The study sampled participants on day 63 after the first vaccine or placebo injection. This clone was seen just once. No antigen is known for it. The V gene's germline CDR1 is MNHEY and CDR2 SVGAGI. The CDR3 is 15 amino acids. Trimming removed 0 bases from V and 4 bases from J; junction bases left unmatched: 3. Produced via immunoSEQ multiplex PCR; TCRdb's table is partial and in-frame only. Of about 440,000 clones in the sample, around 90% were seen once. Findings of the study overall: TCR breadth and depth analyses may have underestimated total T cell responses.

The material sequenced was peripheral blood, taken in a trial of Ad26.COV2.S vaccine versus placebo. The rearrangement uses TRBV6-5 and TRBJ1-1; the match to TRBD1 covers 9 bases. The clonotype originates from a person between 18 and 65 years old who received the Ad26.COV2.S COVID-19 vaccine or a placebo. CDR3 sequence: CASSYSVTGGTEAFF. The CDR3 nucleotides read TGTGCCAGCAGTTACTCTGTGACAGGGGGCACTGAAGCTTTCTTT.